This TCR beta chain stems from a study of molecular identifiers for immune sequencing clone quantification (dated by TCRdb to the late 2010s). Regarding the research as a whole: In a replicate experiment, RNA from around 20,000 or 100,000 naive CD8 T cells was split into five aliquots, four of which were sequenced. CD8 T cells were used in a methods study to benchmark molecular-identifier clustering-based TCR repertoire sequencing (MIDCIRS) and TCR RNA copy counting.

Broad study findings and their caveats: Spiked-in Jurkat TCR RNA equal to a single cell's worth was reported to be detectable even within 1,200,000 naive CD8 T cells. Clones above 20 RNA copies held over 97% of molecules in CMV-specific effector cells but under 1% in naive cells. The sizes of highly expanded clones could end up underestimated when identical TCR molecules share a barcode. When barcode sub-clustering was not used, chimeric consensus sequences inflated TCR diversity, with chimeras reaching as high as 47%. Approximately 2.7 recovered TCR RNA copies per cell were obtained by modeling, versus 9 to 10 by digital PCR, implying a capture efficiency of 30% to 35%. Naive libraries contained spiked-in Jurkat TCR RNA (around eleven copies' worth), which is not part of the donor repertoire.

Libraries were prepared through PCR. TCRdb records Illumina HiSeq 4000 as the sequencer. Bulk TCR libraries were made following a previously described method, with the TCR primers given in Table S5. Total RNA was purified with the Qiagen AllPrep DNA/RNA kit. Before analysis, reads from multiple sequencing runs of one library were combined. The original pipeline was this. Only reads with exact TCR constant sequence were kept, trimmed to 150 nt, and grouped by their 12-nt molecular barcodes. Reads inside each barcode group were sub-clustered using a 15% Levenshtein threshold, and a quality-weighted consensus sequence was constructed for each RNA molecule. Non-functional sequences were excluded, and lower-count sequences lying one edit away from another sequence were also excluded. Based on fitting two negative binomial distributions, any barcode sub-cluster with under 20% of the maximum read count was discarded. In TCRdb, the public reads were trimmed at Q25 with fastp and aligned with MiXCR, with productive beta chains retained. A single entry per CDR3 protein holds the most common genes and DNA from its merged rows. For this entry, the V and J calls and clone size follow TCRdb and not the study's own pipeline. Counted in this sample were about 500,000 distinct CDR3 sequences; about 21% of them appeared once. The ten largest clones represent 0.65% to 0.95% of the sample.

This clonotype was seen repeatedly, ten times or more. Its antigen target is currently unknown. No clone much larger than this one lies a single base away; base qualities are absent. From cysteine to phenylalanine, the CDR3 is 15 amino acids long. The DNA shown is the 45-base CDR3, in frame from base 1. From a lookup of the germline V gene, CDR1 and CDR2 are MNHEY and SVGEGT. V gives up 6 bases and J gives up 8 bases, and the segment between their germline ends measures 19 bases. Naive CD8 T cell libraries were made from roughly 20,000 to 1,000,000 sorted cells using 10%, 30% or 50% of purified RNA. Naive CD8 T cells were FACS-sorted as CD8+CD4-CCR7+CD45RA+ on a BD FACSAria II into RLT Plus buffer. To test detection sensitivity, Jurkat RNA equal to around nine TCR copies was added to samples of about 20,000-1,100,000 naive CD8 T cells. CD8 T cells were enriched using RosetteSep CD8+ T Cell Enrichment Cocktail and Ficoll-Paque, and the enriched cells then underwent ACK red cell lysis.

The specimen was naive CD8+ T cells from blood, with Jurkat cell RNA spiked in. The intended sense of this specimen's cell subset or site label: FACS-sorted CD8+CD4-CCR7+CD45RA+ naive T cells. Rearrangement joined TRBV6-2 or TRBV6-3 to TRBJ1-4; possibly the D gene is TRBD1, per 5 matching bases. The clonotype originates from a human donor in good health. Some libraries in this study had Jurkat cell RNA spiked in. The DNA is TGTGCCAGCAGGAGAGCCCGGGACGGAGAGGAAAAACTGTTTTTT. Translation gives CASRRARDGEEKLFF.